Each of the 15 T cell receptor beta chains below was sequenced from the same sample in a study of shared clonotypes between healthy human individuals. Sequencing used immunoSEQ multiplex PCR; TCRdb keeps in-frame clones, though not all of them. The sample consists of about 800,000 clones, roughly 96% of them appearing once. The naive CD8 subset, CD45RO-negative cells positively selected for CCR7, excluded terminally differentiated effector memory CD45RA+ cells. Sequencing input: naive CD8+ T cells sorted from blood. Source of these receptors: a man aged 30 to 45 in good health.

The chain carries TRBV11-2 and TRBJ2-3; TRBD2 matches 10 bases. The germline V gene has CDR1 SGHAT and CDR2 FQNNGV. V shed 5 bases, J shed 3 bases, and the junction held 8 bases outside the gene matches. The CDR3 covers 16 residues. CDR3 nucleotide sequence: TGTGCCAGCAGCCCTAGCGGGAGAATGGCGACAGATACGCAGTATTTT. This encodes CASSPSGRMATDTQYF. The full variable domain, its missing parts supplied by reference TRBV11-2 and TRBJ2-3, is EAGVAQSPRYKIIEKRQSVAFWCNPISGHATLYWYQQILGQGPKLLIQFQNNGVVDDSQLPKDRFSAERLKGVDSTLKIQPAKLEDSAVYLCASSPSGRMATDTQYFGPGTRLTVL.

This sequence joins TRBV2 and TRBJ2-7, with D unresolved. Germline loops: CDR1 SNHLY, CDR2 FYNNEI. Trimming cost V 5 bases and J 6 bases, with 17 bases left between them. The CDR3 consists of 14 residues. The CDR3 region has the DNA TGTGCCAGCAGTCCTTCAGGATATTACGTCGAGCAGTACTTC. Encoded protein: CASSPSGYYVEQYF.

This sequence joins TRBV27 and TRBJ2-7; perhaps TRBD2 as D (6 bases). V was shortened by 1 base and J by 2 bases, with 18 bases between the two germline ends. The CDR3 is 17 residues long. CDR1 and CDR2 from the germline V gene are MNHEY and SMNVEV (reference sequence). CDR3 coding DNA: TGTGCCAGCAGTTTATATGGAGGGGCAGCGGCCACCTACGAGCAGTACTTC. It yields the protein CASSLYGGAAATYEQYF.

The J gene is TRBJ2-1, the V gene TRBV27; possibly TRBD1 for D (6 bases). With 5 bases removed from V and 0 bases from J, the gap between germline ends came to 11 bases. The CDR3 runs 15 residues. Germline V gives CDR1 MNHEY, CDR2 SMNVEV (reference sequence). CDR3 sequence reads: CASSVDSYSYNEQFF. The CDR3 nucleotides read TGTGCCAGCAGTGTGGACAGCTACTCCTACAATGAGCAGTTCTTC.

The V and J genes are TRBV7-8 and TRBJ1-4; D is uncertain. There are 17 residues in the CDR3. V lost 1 base and J 0 bases, leaving 12 bases between the germline ends. Germline values: CDR1 SGHVS, CDR2 FQNEAQ. CDR3 loop: CASSLGRALATNEKLFF. The CDR3 bases are TGTGCCAGCAGCTTAGGCAGAGCCCTTGCAACTAATGAAAAACTGTTTTTT.

This clone was seen just once. This chain links TRBV7-9 with TRBJ2-7; 10 bases match TRBD1. This CDR3 is 15 amino acids long. V shed 6 bases, J shed 4 bases, and the junction held 9 bases outside the gene matches. From germline, CDR1 is SEHNR and CDR2 FQNEAQ (reference sequence). CDR3 protein: CASSLAGTGAYEQYF. Here the CDR3 DNA reads TGTGCCAGCAGTTTGGCGGGGACAGGGGCATACGAGCAGTACTTC.

This chain connects TRBV11-2 to TRBJ1-1, with D tentatively TRBD1 (6 bases). The CDR3 totals 16 residues. V was trimmed by 1 base and J by 4 bases, leaving 16 bases between them. The germline CDR1 and CDR2 sequences are SGHAT and FQNNGV. The chain's CDR3 is CASSLVPNRVTTEAFF. The CDR3 DNA is TGTGCCAGCAGCTTAGTGCCAAACAGGGTGACCACTGAAGCTTTCTTT.

The genes are TRBV7-9 and TRBJ2-7; 9 nucleotides agree with TRBD1. V lost 1 base, J lost 3 bases, and 4 bases stayed unmatched. CDR1 and CDR2 from the germline V gene are SEHNR and FQNEAQ (reference sequence). This CDR3 has 15 residues. The chain's CDR3 is CASSLGQGDGYEQYF. In DNA form, the CDR3 reads TGTGCCAGCAGCTTAGGACAGGGGGATGGCTACGAGCAGTACTTC.

The V call is TRBV29-1, the J call TRBJ2-1, with 7 nucleotides matching TRBD2. This CDR3 region has 14 residues. Germline CDR1 and CDR2: SQVTM and ANQGSEA. Trimming cost V 4 bases and J 3 bases; bases outside gene matches: 6. In DNA form, the CDR3 reads TGCAGCGTTGCGGGGAGCGGGGACTACAATGAGCAGTTCTTC. Translated, it gives CSVAGSGDYNEQFF.

This chain links TRBV27 with TRBJ2-1, with D possibly being TRBD1 (6 bases). The V end was cut by 7 bases, the J end by 5 bases, with 18 bases between. This CDR3 comprises 15 residues. Germline V gives CDR1 MNHEY, CDR2 SMNVEV (reference sequence). CDR3 in amino acids: CASIPRGYRDNEQFF. For the CDR3, the DNA is TGTGCCAGCATCCCCCGAGGGTACAGGGACAATGAGCAGTTCTTC.

In DNA form, the CDR3 reads TGCGCCAGCAGCCAAGTTCGCGCAGACGGGCAGCCCCAGCATTTT. Its protein is CASSQVRADGQPQHF. The chain is built from TRBV4-1 and TRBJ1-5; D remains unclear. Germline V CDR1 and CDR2: MGHRA, YSYEKL. There are 15 residues in the CDR3. Trimming removed 1 base at V and 7 bases at J, with 14 bases between.

J is TRBJ1-5 and V is TRBV6-5; TRBD1 aligns across 10 bases. Germline V CDR1 and CDR2: MNHEY, SVGAGI. V shed 4 bases and J 6 bases; nucleotides not matched to a gene: 3. There are 14 residues in the CDR3. The CDR3 DNA reads TGTGCCAGCAGTTTGACAGGGGGCTTTCAGCCCCAGCATTTT. Protein sequence: CASSLTGGFQPQHF.

This chain connects TRBV18 to TRBJ1-2; D is possibly TRBD1 (6 bases). Germline values: CDR1 KGHSH, CDR2 LQKENI. V lost 5 bases, J lost 2 bases, and 18 bases lay in between. The CDR3 totals 16 residues. The CDR3, as DNA: TGTGCCAGCTCATCAGGGGCTCCACCGGAGAACTATGGCTACACCTTC. The encoded protein is CASSSGAPPENYGYTF.

This chain uses TRBV7-8 with TRBJ2-5; TRBD1 matches 9 bases. J was trimmed by 5 bases and V by 5 bases; bases with no gene match: 12. The CDR3 covers 16 residues. The germline gives CDR1 SGHVS, CDR2 FQNEAQ. CDR3 nucleotides: TGTGCCAGCAGCGCAATACAGGGGGCGGAACGGGAGACCCAGTACTTC. This codes for CASSAIQGAERETQYF.

On this clone itself: The junction departs from germline at one end; a sequencing error may be responsible. The chain has TRBV7-9 and TRBJ2-7, with a possible D match to TRBD2 (6 bases). The CDR3 has 16 amino acids. Germline V gene sequence: CDR1 SEHNR, CDR2 FQNEAQ (reference sequence). The CDR3 sequence: CASSPARGTASYEQYF. CDR3 coding DNA: TGTGCCAGCAGCCCAGCCCGGGGGACGGCCTCCTACGAGCAGTATTTC.